This paragraph reports one T cell receptor (beta chain). The sample belongs to a study of blood T cell repertoires in COVID-19. At the level of the study: The samples span acute and convalescent COVID-19 from the United States, Italy and Spain. Nucleic acid was either cDNA or gDNA, and it came from T cells, B-cell-depleted T cells, or PBMCs.

As originally analysed: Amplified reference gene primers provided the basis for estimating nucleated cell counts. TCRdb keeps only in-frame clones here, not all; method: immunoSEQ multiplex PCR. From that table come the V and J calls and clone size; the DNA was used to work out D and trimming. The sample shows 25,000 to 35,000 clones, about 70% of them seen only once. The sample taken for sequencing was peripheral blood. The source of this sequence is a human donor in a cohort sampled during active COVID-19.

The CDR3 sequence is CSVEGGQGINQETQYF. The CDR3 DNA sequence: TGCAGCGTTGAAGGGGGACAGGGAATCAACCAAGAGACCCAGTACTTC. This chain connects TRBV29-1 to TRBJ2-5, with TRBD1 matching 9 bases. The CDR3 extends over 16 amino acids. Germline CDR1 is SQVTM and CDR2 is ANQGSEA. Germline trimming cut 1 base from V and 0 bases from J; bases unmatched to any gene: 6.